This TCR beta chain was captured by sequencing in a study of CD8+ T cells in alopecia areata. Extracted from the samples, RNA was reverse transcribed into cDNA to serve as the sequencing template. TCRdb keeps only in-frame clones here, not all; method: immunoSEQ multiplex PCR. The sample consists of 150,000 to 250,000 clones, 58% of them appearing once. The germline V gene encodes CDR1 SGHNT and CDR2 YYREEE (reference sequence). The CDR3 is 15 amino acids. The V and J ends lost 4 bases and 0 bases respectively, with 12 bases between them. Noted treatment: oral pan-JAK inhibitor, 5-10 mg twice daily. The sample consisted of CD4+ T cells sorted from blood, taken at week 24, from a patient treated with tofacitinib. V is TRBV5-4 and J is TRBJ2-3; D remains ambiguous. This TCR derives from a human donor with alopecia areata. DNA of the CDR3: TGTGCCAGCAGCCCTCTAGGGTCTAGCACAGATACGCAGTATTTT. It codes for CASSPLGSSTDTQYF.